The clone carrying this TCR beta chain was seen once. Its antigen is not known. Clones were sequenced by immunoSEQ multiplex PCR, and TCRdb holds only the in-frame ones, with some missing. This sample has 55,000 to 70,000 clones, with around 88% found just once. This sample was included in a study of OX40 agonist ivuxolimab in advanced cancers. At the level of the study: In three patients, partial responses were observed, one with hepatocellular carcinoma and two with cutaneous melanoma.

Study findings and constraints: Within 6 weeks, CD4+ and CD8+ blood T cells expanded clonally at 0.1 to 3.0 mg/kg.

V lost 4 bases and J lost 0, with 10 bases in between. CDR1 SQVTM and CDR2 ANQGSEA come from the germline V gene. The CDR3 runs 13 residues. The chain links TRBV29-1 to TRBJ2-7; the D is unclear. The receptor comes from an adult with an advanced solid tumor such as melanoma, head and neck, liver or kidney cancer. Material: CD4+ or CD8+ T cells sorted from blood, obtained in a trial of the OX40 agonist ivuxolimab. CDR3 sequence: CSVAGAISYEQYF. The CDR3 nucleotides read TGCAGCGTTGCTGGAGCGATCTCCTACGAGCAGTACTTC.